A single T cell receptor beta chain is shown here with its context. Its antigen is as yet unknown. This specimen comes from a study of vaccination and CD4 T cells after COVID-19. As for treatment: approximately 11-day PBMC culture with coronavirus spike peptide pools or control peptides (ViraFEST assay). At the Johns Hopkins FTIC core, DNA taken from cultured CD4+ T cells was sequenced by way of the Oncomine TCR Beta short-read assay. Each CDR3 protein gets one entry after TCRdb re-called the PCR reads with MiXCR. The sample carries approximately 6,000 distinct CDR3 sequences, around 60% recorded once. This CDR3 contains 14 residues. Trimming shortened V by 0 bases and J by 7 bases, and 11 bases separated the two germline ends. The germline V gene encodes CDR1 SGHRS and CDR2 YFSETQ.

The source material was CD4+ T cells from blood, cultured in vitro. The chain couples TRBV5-1 to TRBJ2-4; tentatively, D is TRBD2 (5 bases). The TCR sequence derives from a human donor who had recovered from COVID-19. CDR3 nucleotide sequence: TGCGCCAGCAGCTTGGCCGGGATCGGGAACATTCAGTACTTC. Protein product: CASSLAGIGNIQYF.